The sequence of this TCR beta chain was determined in a study of T-cell reconstitution after alpha-beta-depleted transplantation in children. The germline V gene has CDR1 MNHEY and CDR2 SVGEGT. The CDR3 totals 15 residues. The J segment lost 3 bases and the V segment lost 5 bases, leaving 10 bases of the junction unmatched. A library of TCRbeta sequences, prepared with unique molecular identifiers, was generated. TCRdb re-analysed the PCR reads in MiXCR, keeping a single row per CDR3 protein. This sample has almost 500,000 distinct CDR3 sequences; under 15% occur once, and the top ten carry around 6%.

Specimen: PBMCs from the stem cell graft donor, collected from the stem cell graft. This TCR was recovered from a human donor who donated a stem cell graft to a child with combined immunodeficiency. This chain joins TRBV6-2 or TRBV6-3 and TRBJ2-7; 7 positions match TRBD1. Here the CDR3 reads CASSLAEGADYEQYF. CDR3 nucleotide sequence: TGTGCCAGCAGTCTCGCTGAGGGGGCAGACTACGAGCAGTACTTC.